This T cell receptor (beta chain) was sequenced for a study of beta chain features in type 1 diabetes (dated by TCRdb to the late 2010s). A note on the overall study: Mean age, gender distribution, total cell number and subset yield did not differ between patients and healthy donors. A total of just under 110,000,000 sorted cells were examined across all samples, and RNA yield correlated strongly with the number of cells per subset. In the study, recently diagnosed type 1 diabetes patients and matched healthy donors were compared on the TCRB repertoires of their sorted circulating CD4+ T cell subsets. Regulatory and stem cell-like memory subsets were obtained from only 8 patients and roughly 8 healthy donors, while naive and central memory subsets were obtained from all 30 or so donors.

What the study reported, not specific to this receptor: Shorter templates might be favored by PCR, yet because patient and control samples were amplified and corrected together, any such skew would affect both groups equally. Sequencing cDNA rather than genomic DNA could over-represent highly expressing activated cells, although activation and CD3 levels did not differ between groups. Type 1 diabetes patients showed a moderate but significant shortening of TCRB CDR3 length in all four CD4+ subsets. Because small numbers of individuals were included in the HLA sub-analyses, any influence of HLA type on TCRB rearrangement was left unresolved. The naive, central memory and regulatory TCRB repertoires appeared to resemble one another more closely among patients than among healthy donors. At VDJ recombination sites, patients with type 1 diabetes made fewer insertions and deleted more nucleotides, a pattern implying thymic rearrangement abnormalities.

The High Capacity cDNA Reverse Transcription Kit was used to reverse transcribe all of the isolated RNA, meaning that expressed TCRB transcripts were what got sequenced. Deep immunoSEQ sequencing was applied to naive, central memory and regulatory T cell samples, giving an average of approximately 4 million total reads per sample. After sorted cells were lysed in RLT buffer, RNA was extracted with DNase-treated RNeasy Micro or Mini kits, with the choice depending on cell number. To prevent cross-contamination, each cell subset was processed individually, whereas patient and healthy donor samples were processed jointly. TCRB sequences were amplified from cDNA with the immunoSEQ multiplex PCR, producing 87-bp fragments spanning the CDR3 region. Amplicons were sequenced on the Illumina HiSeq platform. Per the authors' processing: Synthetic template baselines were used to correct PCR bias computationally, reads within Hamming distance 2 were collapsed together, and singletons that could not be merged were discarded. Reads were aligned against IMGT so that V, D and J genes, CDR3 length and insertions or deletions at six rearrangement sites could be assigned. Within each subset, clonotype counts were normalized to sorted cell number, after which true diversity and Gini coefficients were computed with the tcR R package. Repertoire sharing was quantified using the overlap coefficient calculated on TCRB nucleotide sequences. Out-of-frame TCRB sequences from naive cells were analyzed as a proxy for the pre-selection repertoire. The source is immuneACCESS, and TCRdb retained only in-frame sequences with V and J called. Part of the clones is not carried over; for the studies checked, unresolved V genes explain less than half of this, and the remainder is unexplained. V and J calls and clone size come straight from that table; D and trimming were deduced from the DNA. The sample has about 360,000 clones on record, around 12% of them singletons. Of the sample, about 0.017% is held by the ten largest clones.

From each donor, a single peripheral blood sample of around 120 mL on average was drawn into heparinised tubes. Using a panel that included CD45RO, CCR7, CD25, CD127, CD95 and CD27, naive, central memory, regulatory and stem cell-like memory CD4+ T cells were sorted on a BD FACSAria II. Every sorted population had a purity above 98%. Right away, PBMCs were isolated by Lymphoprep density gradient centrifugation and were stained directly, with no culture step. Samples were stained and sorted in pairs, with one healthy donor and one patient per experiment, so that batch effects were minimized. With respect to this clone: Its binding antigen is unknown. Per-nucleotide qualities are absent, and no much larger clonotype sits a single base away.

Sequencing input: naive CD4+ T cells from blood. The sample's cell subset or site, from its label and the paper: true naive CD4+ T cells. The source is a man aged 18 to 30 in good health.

The DNA reads as follows: TGCGCCAGCAGCCAAGATGGGGGACACCGGCCCCAGCATTTT. It translates as CASSQDGGHRPQHF. The chain joins TRBV4-1 to TRBJ1-5; TRBD1 is a possible D gene, resting on 6 matching bases. The CDR3 has 14 amino acids, counting the end cysteine and phenylalanine. The sequence is cut down to CDR3 DNA, 42 bases in frame from base 1. CDR1 and CDR2 are read off the germline V gene as MGHRA and YSYEKL. V lost 0 bases and J lost 9 bases; the stretch between them is 12 bases long.